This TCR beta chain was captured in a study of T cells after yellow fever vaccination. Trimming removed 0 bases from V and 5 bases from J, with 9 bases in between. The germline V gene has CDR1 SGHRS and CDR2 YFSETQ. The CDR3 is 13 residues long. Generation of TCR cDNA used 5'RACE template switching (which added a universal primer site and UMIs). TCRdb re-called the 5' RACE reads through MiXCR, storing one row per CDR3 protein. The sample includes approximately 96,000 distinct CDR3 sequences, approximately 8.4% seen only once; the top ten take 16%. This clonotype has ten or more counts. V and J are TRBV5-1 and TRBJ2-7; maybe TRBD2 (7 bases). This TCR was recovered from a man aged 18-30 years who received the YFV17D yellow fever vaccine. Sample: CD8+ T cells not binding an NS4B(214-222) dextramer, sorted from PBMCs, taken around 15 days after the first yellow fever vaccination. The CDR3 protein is CASSLAGGHEQYF. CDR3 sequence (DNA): TGCGCCAGCAGCTTGGCGGGGGGCCACGAGCAGTACTTC.